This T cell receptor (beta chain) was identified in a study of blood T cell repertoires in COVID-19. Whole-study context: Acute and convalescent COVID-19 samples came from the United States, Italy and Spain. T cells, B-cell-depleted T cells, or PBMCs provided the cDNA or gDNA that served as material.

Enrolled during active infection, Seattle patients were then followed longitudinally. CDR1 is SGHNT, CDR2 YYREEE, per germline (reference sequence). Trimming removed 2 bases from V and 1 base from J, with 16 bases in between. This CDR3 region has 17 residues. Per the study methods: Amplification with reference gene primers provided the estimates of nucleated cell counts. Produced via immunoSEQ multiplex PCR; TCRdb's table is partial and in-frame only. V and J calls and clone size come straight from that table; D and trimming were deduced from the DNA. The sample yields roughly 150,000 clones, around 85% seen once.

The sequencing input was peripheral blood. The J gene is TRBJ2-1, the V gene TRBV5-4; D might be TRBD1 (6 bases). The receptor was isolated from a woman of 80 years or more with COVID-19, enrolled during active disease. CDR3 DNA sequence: TGTGCCAGCAGCTTCAACCCACAGGGAAGGTCCTACAATGAGCAGTTCTTC. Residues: CASSFNPQGRSYNEQFF.